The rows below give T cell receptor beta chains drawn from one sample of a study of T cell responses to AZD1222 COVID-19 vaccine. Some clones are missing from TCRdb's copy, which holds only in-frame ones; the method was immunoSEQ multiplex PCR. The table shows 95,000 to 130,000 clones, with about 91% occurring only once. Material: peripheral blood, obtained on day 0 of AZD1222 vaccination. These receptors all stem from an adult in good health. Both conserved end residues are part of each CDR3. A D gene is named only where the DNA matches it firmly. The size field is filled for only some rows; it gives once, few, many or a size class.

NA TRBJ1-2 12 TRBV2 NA CASSDVLGGYTF TGTGCCAGCAGTGATGTTCTAGGTGGCTACACCTTC
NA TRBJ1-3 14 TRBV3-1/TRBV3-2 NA CASSQGPSGNTIYF TGTGCCAGCAGCCAGGGACCCTCTGGAAACACCATATATTTT
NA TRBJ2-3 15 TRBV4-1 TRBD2 CASSPLAGVRDTQYF TGCGCCAGCAGCCCGCTAGCGGGAGTCCGGGATACGCAGTATTTT
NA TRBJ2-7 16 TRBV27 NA CASSLEGALWSYEQYF TGTGCCAGCAGTTTAGAGGGAGCCCTATGGTCCTACGAGCAGTACTTC
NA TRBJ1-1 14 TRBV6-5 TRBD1 CASSRGQTNTEAFF TGTGCCAGCAGTCGGGGACAGACGAACACTGAAGCTTTCTTT
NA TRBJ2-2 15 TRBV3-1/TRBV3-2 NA CASSPLSANTGELFF TGTGCCAGCAGCCCCCTGTCGGCGAACACCGGGGAGCTGTTTTTT
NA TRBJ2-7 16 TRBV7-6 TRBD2 CASSLAGGTPSYEQYF TGTGCCAGCAGCTTAGCGGGAGGGACGCCGTCCTACGAGCAGTACTTC
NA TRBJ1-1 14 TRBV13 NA CASSSNAVNTEAFF TGTGCCAGCAGCTCCAATGCGGTGAACACTGAAGCTTTCTTT
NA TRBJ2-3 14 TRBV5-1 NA CASSLGQSTDTQYF TGCGCCAGCAGCTTGGGACAGAGCACAGATACGCAGTATTTT
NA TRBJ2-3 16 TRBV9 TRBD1 CASSVISGQATDTQYF TGTGCCAGCAGCGTTATCAGCGGACAGGCCACAGATACGCAGTATTTT
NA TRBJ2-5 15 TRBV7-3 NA CASSSAGTPAETQYF TGTGCCAGCAGCTCAGCCGGAACGCCAGCAGAGACCCAGTACTTC
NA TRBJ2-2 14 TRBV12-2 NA CASRLKRGSGELFF TGTGCAAGTCGCTTAAAAAGGGGATCCGGGGAGCTGTTTTTT
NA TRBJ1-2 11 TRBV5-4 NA CASSPVRGYTF TGTGCCAGCAGTCCCGTCCGCGGCTACACCTTC
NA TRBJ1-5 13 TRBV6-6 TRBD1 CASSPDRVQPQHF TGTGCCAGCAGCCCGGACAGGGTACAGCCCCAGCATTTT
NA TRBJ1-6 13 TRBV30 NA CAWSVRDDSPLHF TGTGCCTGGAGTGTACGGGATGACTCACCCCTCCACTTT
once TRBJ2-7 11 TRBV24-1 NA CATSDLSEQYF TGTGCCACCAGTGATTTGAGCGAGCAGTACTTC
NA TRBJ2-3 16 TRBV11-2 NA CASSLNSGPSTDTQYF TGTGCCAGCAGCTTAAATAGCGGTCCTAGCACAGATACGCAGTATTTT
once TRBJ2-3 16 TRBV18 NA CASSPPPRTNTDTQYF TGTGCCAGCTCACCACCGCCCAGGACGAACACAGATACGCAGTATTTT
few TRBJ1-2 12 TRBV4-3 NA CASSQEGMIYTF TGCGCCAGCAGCCAAGAGGGGATGATCTACACCTTC